The 6 T cell receptor beta chains given below trace back to one sample, sequenced in a study of post-analysis software for immune sequencing data. The study, taken as a whole, reports: In patients, TRBV5-6, TRBV5-1 and TRBV20-1 belonged to four or five TRBV segments found more frequently than in controls.

cDNA libraries for TCR beta contained unique molecular identifiers. TCRdb ran MiXCR on the PCR reads and lists one entry per CDR3 protein. The sample includes roughly 800,000 distinct CDR3 sequences, 53% of them seen just once. Their antigens are not known. Sequenced sample: blood. The receptors derive from a girl between 5 and 17 years old with multiple sclerosis.

The V gene is TRBV6-5, the J gene TRBJ1-5; D unresolved. The length of the CDR3 is 14 residues. The germline gives CDR1 MNHEY, CDR2 SVGAGI. V was cut by 0 bases and J by 4 bases, with 7 bases left in between. The DNA of the CDR3 is TGTGCCAGCAGTTACTCCGGAAATAATCAGCCCCAGCATTTT. It encodes CASSYSGNNQPQHF.

This chain uses TRBV7-2 with TRBJ2-5, with TRBD2 as a possible D gene (5 bases). The CDR3 runs to 17 residues. CDR1 and CDR2 from the germline V gene are SGHTA and FQGNSA. The V end lost 1 base, the J end lost 2 bases, and 17 bases lay between the germline ends. The CDR3 spells CASSLVFGDYQQETQYF. CDR3 bases: TGTGCCAGCAGCTTAGTTTTTGGTGACTACCAACAAGAGACCCAGTACTTC. Combining the CDR3 with reference TRBV7-2 and TRBJ2-5 gives the whole variable domain GAGVSQSPSNKVTEKGKDVELRCDPISGHTALYWYRQSLGQGLEFLIYFQGNSAPDKSGLPSDRFSAERTGGSVSTLTIQRTQQEDSAVYLCASSLVFGDYQQETQYFGPGTRLLVL.

The chain employs TRBV20-1 and TRBJ2-7, with D tentatively TRBD2 (6 bases). The end of the DNA aligns better with TRBJ2-5, so the J call may be wrong. Germline CDR1 is DFQATT and CDR2 is SNEGSKA (reference sequence). The CDR3 contains 13 residues. The CDR3 sequence is CSARAPAGETQYF. In DNA form, the CDR3 reads TGCAGTGCTAGAGCGCCAGCGGGAGAGACCCAGTACTTC.

This clonotype was found once. The rearrangement uses TRBV3-1 and TRBJ2-3; 8 bases agree with TRBD2. With V trimmed by 1 base and J by 5 bases, 5 bases remained unmatched. This CDR3 has 15 amino acids. Per germline, CDR1 LGHDT and CDR2 YNNKEL (reference sequence). The CDR3 DNA follows: TGTGCCAGCAGCCAAGGTCGGGGGGGCGGAGATACGCAGTATTTT. This translates into CASSQGRGGGDTQYF.

The chain employs TRBV11-2 and TRBJ2-1; TRBD2 matches 11 bases. TRBJ2-7 matches the DNA end more closely, so the J call is doubtful. This CDR3 has 18 residues. The germline CDR1 and CDR2 sequences are SGHAT and FQNNGV. This CDR3 is CASSLGGGLAGGPREQYF. The DNA for the CDR3 is TGTGCCAGCAGCTTAGGGGGTGGCTTAGCGGGAGGGCCAAGGGAGCAGTACTTC.

In its sample, this clonotype was seen once. The genes are TRBV12-3 or TRBV12-4 and TRBJ1-1; 9 nucleotides agree with TRBD1. CDR3 length: 14 amino acids. J was trimmed by 5 bases and V by 5 bases; bases with no gene match: 6. In DNA, the CDR3 is TGTGCCAGCAGTCCCACAGGGGGCTCGACTGAAGCTTTCTTT. Translating it yields CASSPTGGSTEAFF.